These T cell receptor beta chains were read from a single sample in a study of blood T cell repertoires in COVID-19. Some clones are missing from TCRdb's copy, which holds only in-frame ones; the method was immunoSEQ multiplex PCR. Of under 200,000 clones listed, about 83% are singletons. The sample comprised PBMCs or T cells enriched from blood (not recorded which). Receptors were obtained from a woman under 40 who had been exposed to COVID-19. The CDR3 runs from the conserved cysteine through the conserved F or W. D genes are given only for firm matches. Size is stated for part of the rows, as once, few or many counts, or as a class when the clone is expanded.

>TRBV16|TRBD2|.|TRBJ2-7
TGTGCCAGCAGCCAATCCGGACTAGTTTTGGACTTC
CASSQSGLVLDF
>TRBV5-4|TRBD2|.|TRBJ2-2
TGTGCCAGCAGCCCACGGGGGGGGCCTGGAAACGGGGAGCTGTTTTTT
CASSPRGGPGNGELFF
>TRBV29-1|.|.|TRBJ1-1
TGCAGCGTTGTGGAGGGTGTAGCTGAAGCTTTCTTT
CSVVEGVAEAFF
>TRBV7-6|.|.|TRBJ1-4
TGTGCCAGCAGCCTGGGACAACTTGGCCCAGAAAAACTGTTTTTT
CASSLGQLGPEKLFF
>TRBV6-4|.|.|TRBJ1-1
TGTGCCAGCAGTGTCGAGACGGGGAACACTGAAGCTTTCTTT
CASSVETGNTEAFF
>TRBV5-1|TRBD2|.|TRBJ2-2
TGCGCCAGCAGCTTGTCGGCTAGCGGAGACACCGGGGAGCTGTTTTTT
CASSLSASGDTGELFF
>TRBV19|TRBD2|.|TRBJ2-2
TGTGCCGCCCATCCTACCCGCAGGGAGGGCGGTAAGGGCACCGGGGAGCTGTTTTTT
CAAHPTRREGGKGTGELFF
>TRBV3-1/TRBV3-2|.|.|TRBJ2-1
TGTGCCAGCAGCCAGGCTCAGTATGAGCAGTTCTTC
CASSQAQYEQFF
>TRBV6-2/TRBV6-3|TRBD1|.|TRBJ2-7
TGTGCCAGCAGCCGGGACAGGGTTGGAGATTACGAGCAGTACTTC
CASSRDRVGDYEQYF
>TRBV15|TRBD1|.|TRBJ1-5
TGTGCCACCAGCAGAGATTGGGACAGGGACGGGTATAGCAATCAGCCCCAGCATTTT
CATSRDWDRDGYSNQPQHF
>TRBV4-3|.|.|TRBJ2-7
TGCGCCAGCAGCGGAGACGGCTTTAGAAGCTCCTACGAGCAGTACTTC
CASSGDGFRSSYEQYF
>TRBV4-1|.|.|TRBJ1-5
TGCGCCAGCAGCCAAGACCAGGGGAGGGGCAATCAGCCCCAGCATTTT
CASSQDQGRGNQPQHF
>TRBV19|.|.|TRBJ1-1
TGTGCCAGTAAAAGCGGGACCACTGAAGCTTTCTTT
CASKSGTTEAFF
>TRBV7-2|.|.|TRBJ2-7
TGTGCCAGCAGTGTTGAGAACAGCTACTACGAGCAGTACTTC
CASSVENSYYEQYF
>TRBV5-6|TRBD1|.|TRBJ2-1
TGTGCCAGCAGCCGTATCCGACAGGGGACGACGTTCCATGAGCAGTTCTTC
CASSRIRQGTTFHEQFF
>TRBV7-9|.|.|TRBJ1-2
TGTGCCAGTTCTGGGGAGGGTTACTATGGCTACACCTTC
CASSGEGYYGYTF
>TRBV20-1|TRBD2|.|TRBJ2-7
TGCAGTGCTAGTCGGGGGGTCTCCTACGAGCAGTACTTC
CSASRGVSYEQYF
>TRBV14|.|.|TRBJ2-1
TGTGCCAGCAGCCAAGGGGGCCAATTCTACAATGAGCAGTTCTTC
CASSQGGQFYNEQFF
>TRBV19|TRBD1|.|TRBJ1-2
TGTGCCAGTAGTATGACGCAGACAGGGTGGAACTATGGCTACACCTTC
CASSMTQTGWNYGYTF
>TRBV15|.|.|TRBJ1-2
TGTGCCACCAGCAGAGATTTACGGGGTTCAAACTATGGCTACACCTTC
CATSRDLRGSNYGYTF
>TRBV27|TRBD1|many|TRBJ1-5
TGTGCCAGCATGAGGGCAGGGGGTGCCAATCAGCCCCAGCATTTT
CASMRAGGANQPQHF
>TRBV7-2|.|.|TRBJ1-3
TGTGCCAGCAGCCCCATCGGGGGGCTTGGAAACACCATATATTTT
CASSPIGGLGNTIYF
>TRBV5-5|TRBD1|.|TRBJ1-1
TGTGCCAGCAGCGCCAGGACAGGGAACACTGAAGCTTTCTTT
CASSARTGNTEAFF
>TRBV5-6|.|.|TRBJ1-4
TGTGCCAGCAGCCAGTACGACATTCCTGAAAAACTGTTTTTT
CASSQYDIPEKLFF
>TRBV29-1|.|.|TRBJ2-7
TGCAGCGTTTTGGCACAGACCTCCTACGAGCAGTACTTC
CSVLAQTSYEQYF
>TRBV5-8|TRBD2|.|TRBJ2-1
TGTGCCAGCAGCTTGGTACTAGCGGGGGTGAATGAGCAGTTCTTC
CASSLVLAGVNEQFF
>TRBV6-5|.|.|TRBJ1-1
TGTGCCAGCAGTTACTCGACGGGGTACACTGAAGCTTTCTTT
CASSYSTGYTEAFF
>TRBV30|TRBD2|.|TRBJ2-3
TGTGCCTCTTGGATGATAGCGGGGGGCCCCGATACGCAGTATTTT
CASWMIAGGPDTQYF
>TRBV18|TRBD1|.|TRBJ1-2
TGTGCCAGCTCACCGGTGGACAGGGACTATGGCTACACCTTC
CASSPVDRDYGYTF
>TRBV5-1|.|many|TRBJ2-7
TGCGCCAGCAGCTTGGTGCAGGGTGCCTACGAGCAGTACTTC
CASSLVQGAYEQYF
>TRBV18|.|once|TRBJ1-1
TGTGCCAGCTCCTTAACTGAAGAAGCTTTCTTT
CASSLTEEAFF
>TRBV13|.|.|TRBJ1-1
TGTGCCAGCATCTCGACCCGGCGGGCGAACATTGAAGCTTTCTTT
CASISTRRANIEAFF
>TRBV6-6|TRBD2|.|TRBJ2-2
TGTGCCAGCAGTCTACCCCAGCGGGGGGTGAACACCGGGGAGCTGTTTTTT
CASSLPQRGVNTGELFF
>TRBV6-2/TRBV6-3|TRBD1|.|TRBJ2-3
TGTGCCAGCAGTTACGGGACAGAGCTTGGTACGCAGTATTTT
CASSYGTELGTQYF
>TRBV11-2|.|.|TRBJ1-5
TGTGCCAGCAGTTCAGAGGGACTTGAGGATCAGCCCCAGCATTTT
CASSSEGLEDQPQHF
>TRBV6-5|TRBD1|.|TRBJ1-4
TGTGCCAGCAGTTCCCGGGGAAGAGGGGGCAGTGAAAAACTGTTTTTT
CASSSRGRGGSEKLFF
>TRBV3-1/TRBV3-2|.|.|TRBJ1-1
TGTGCCAGCAGCCAAGAAGGTGGACAGCCCAGAACAACTGAAGCTTTCTTT
CASSQEGGQPRTTEAFF
>TRBV7-2|.|.|TRBJ1-1
TGTGCCAGCAGCTTGGGCCGGGAAAACACTGAAGCTTTCTTT
CASSLGRENTEAFF
>TRBV5-1|.|once|TRBJ2-2
TGCGCCAGCAGCTTGGGACACTTTCTCTTAAACACCGGGGAGCTGTTTTTT
CASSLGHFLLNTGELFF
>TRBV7-9|TRBD2|.|TRBJ2-5
TGTGCCAGCAGCTTCCAGCGGGGGCTCCAAGAGACCCAGTACTTC
CASSFQRGLQETQYF
>TRBV9|TRBD1|.|TRBJ1-3
TGTGCCAGCAGTGCGACAGGGAGCTCTGGAAACACCATATATTTT
CASSATGSSGNTIYF
>TRBV12-3/TRBV12-4|.|.|TRBJ1-2
TGTGCCAGCAGTTTGGACAGCCCCTATGGCTACACCTTC
CASSLDSPYGYTF
>TRBV4-1|TRBD1|.|TRBJ1-1
TGCGCCAGCAGCCAACGCCCTCGACAGGGGTCGGGAACTGAAGCTTTCTTT
CASSQRPRQGSGTEAFF
>TRBV2|.|.|TRBJ1-2
TGTGCCAGCAGTTTCCGAGCTGAGGCAGCCACTAACTATGGCTACACCTTC
CASSFRAEAATNYGYTF
>TRBV19|TRBD1|.|TRBJ1-1
TGTGCCAGTAGTTATCGGGACAGGCGAAACACTGAAGCTTTCTTT
CASSYRDRRNTEAFF
>TRBV9|.|.|TRBJ1-1
TGTGCCAGCAGCGTTTTGACAGGGAACACTGAAGCTTTCTTT
CASSVLTGNTEAFF
>TRBV7-2|TRBD1|.|TRBJ1-5
TGTGCCAGCAGCTCAACAGGGGGAGGAGGGCCCCAGCATTTT
CASSSTGGGGPQHF
>TRBV29-1|TRBD1|once|TRBJ2-7
TGCAGCGTAACGGGACAGGGGCCCTACGAGCAGTACTTC
CSVTGQGPYEQYF
>TRBV4-1|.|few|TRBJ1-6
TGCGCCAGCAGCCAAAGTATCCCTGGGGCTTCCCTCAATTCACCCCTCCACTTT
CASSQSIPGASLNSPLHF
>TRBV11-2|TRBD1|.|TRBJ1-5
TGTGCCACCGCCCCAAGGGACAGGGTTCTTTCTGTTCAGCCCCAGCATTTT
CATAPRDRVLSVQPQHF